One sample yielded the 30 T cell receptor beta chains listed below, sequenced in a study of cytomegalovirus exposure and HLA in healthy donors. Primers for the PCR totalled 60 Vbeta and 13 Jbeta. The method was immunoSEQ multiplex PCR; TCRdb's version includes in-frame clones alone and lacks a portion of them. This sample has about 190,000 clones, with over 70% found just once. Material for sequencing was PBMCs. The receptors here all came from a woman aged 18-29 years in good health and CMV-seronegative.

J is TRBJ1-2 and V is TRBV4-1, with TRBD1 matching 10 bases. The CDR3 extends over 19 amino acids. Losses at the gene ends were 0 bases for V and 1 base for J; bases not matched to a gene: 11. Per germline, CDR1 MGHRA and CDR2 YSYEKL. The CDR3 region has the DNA TGCGCCAGCAGCCAAGATAGAGGCGAAGGGACAGGGGATAACTATGGCTACACCTTC. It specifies CASSQDRGEGTGDNYGYTF.

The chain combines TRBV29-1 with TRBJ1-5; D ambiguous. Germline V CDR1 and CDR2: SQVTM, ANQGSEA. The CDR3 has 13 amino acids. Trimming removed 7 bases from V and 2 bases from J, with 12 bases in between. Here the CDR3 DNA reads TGCAGCGCTGTGGGAGCCCGCAATCAGCCCCAGCATTTT. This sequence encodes CSAVGARNQPQHF.

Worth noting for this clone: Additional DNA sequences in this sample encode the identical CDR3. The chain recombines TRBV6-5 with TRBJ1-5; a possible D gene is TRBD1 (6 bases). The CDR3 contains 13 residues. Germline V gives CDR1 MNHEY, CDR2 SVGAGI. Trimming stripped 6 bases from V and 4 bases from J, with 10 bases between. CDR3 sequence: CASSSTGNQPQHF. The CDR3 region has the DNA TGTGCCAGCAGCAGCACAGGGAATCAGCCCCAGCATTTT.

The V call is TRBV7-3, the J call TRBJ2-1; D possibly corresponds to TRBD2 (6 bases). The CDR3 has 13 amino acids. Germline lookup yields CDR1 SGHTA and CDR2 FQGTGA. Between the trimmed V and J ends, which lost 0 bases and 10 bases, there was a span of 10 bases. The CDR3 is CASSLTPREEQFF. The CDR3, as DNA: TGTGCCAGCAGCTTAACGCCTCGGGAGGAGCAGTTCTTC.

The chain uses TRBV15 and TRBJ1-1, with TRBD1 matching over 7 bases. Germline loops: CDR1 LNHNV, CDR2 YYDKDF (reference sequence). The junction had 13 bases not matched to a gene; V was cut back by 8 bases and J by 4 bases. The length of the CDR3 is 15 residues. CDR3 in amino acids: CATDLRRGQITEAFF. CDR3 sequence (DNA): TGTGCCACCGACCTCCGGAGGGGGCAGATCACTGAAGCTTTCTTT.

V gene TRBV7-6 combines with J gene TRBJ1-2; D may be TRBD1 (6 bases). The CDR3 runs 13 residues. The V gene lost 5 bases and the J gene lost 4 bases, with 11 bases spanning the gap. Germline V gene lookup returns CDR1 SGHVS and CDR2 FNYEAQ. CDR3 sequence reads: CASSDGQIYGYTF. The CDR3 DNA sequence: TGTGCCAGCAGCGACGGACAGATCTATGGCTACACCTTC.

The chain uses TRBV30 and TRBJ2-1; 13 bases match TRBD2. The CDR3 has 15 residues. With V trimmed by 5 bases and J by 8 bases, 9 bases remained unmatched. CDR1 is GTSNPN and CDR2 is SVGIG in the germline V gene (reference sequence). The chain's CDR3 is CAWGRTSGSDDEQFF. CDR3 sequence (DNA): TGTGCCTGGGGCCGGACTAGCGGGAGTGATGATGAGCAGTTCTTC.

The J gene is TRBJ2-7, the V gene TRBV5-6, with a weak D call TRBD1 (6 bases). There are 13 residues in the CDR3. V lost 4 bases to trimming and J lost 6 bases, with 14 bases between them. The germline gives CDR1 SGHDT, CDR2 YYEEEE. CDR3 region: CASSGGYGSEQYF. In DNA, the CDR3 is TGTGCCAGCAGCGGGGGCTATGGGTCCGAGCAGTACTTC.

CDR3 in DNA: TGTGCCGAATCCCGGGACTTAGCCGAGGATACGCAGTATTTT. Protein: CAESRDLAEDTQYF. This chain connects TRBV25-1 to TRBJ2-3, with a tentative D call TRBD2 (6 bases). There are 14 residues in the CDR3. The germline V gene has CDR1 MGHDK and CDR2 SYGVNS. With 11 bases removed from V and 6 bases from J, the gap between germline ends came to 21 bases.

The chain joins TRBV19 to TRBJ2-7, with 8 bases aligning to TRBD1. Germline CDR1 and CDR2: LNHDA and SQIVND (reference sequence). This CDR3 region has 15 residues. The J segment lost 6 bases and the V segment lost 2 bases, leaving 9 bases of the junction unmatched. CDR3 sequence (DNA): TGTGCCAGTAGTATACTCGGAGAGACAGGGGCCGAGCAGTACTTC. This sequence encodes CASSILGETGAEQYF.

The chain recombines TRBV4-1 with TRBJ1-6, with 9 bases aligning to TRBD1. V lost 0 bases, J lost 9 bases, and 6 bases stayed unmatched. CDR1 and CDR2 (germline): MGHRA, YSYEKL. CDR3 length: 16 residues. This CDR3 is CASSQDPTGGLSPLHF. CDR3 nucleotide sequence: TGCGCCAGCAGCCAAGACCCAACAGGGGGCCTTTCACCCCTCCACTTT.

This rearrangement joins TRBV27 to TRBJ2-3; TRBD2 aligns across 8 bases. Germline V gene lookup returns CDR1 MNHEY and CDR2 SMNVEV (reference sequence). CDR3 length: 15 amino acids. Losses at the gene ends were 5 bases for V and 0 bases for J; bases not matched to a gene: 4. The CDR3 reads CASSTSGHSTDTQYF. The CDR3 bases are TGTGCCAGCAGTACTAGCGGCCATAGCACAGATACGCAGTATTTT.

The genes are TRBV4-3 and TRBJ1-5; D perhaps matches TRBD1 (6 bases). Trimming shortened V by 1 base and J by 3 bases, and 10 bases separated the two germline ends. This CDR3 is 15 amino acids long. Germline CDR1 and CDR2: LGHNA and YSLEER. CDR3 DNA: TGCGCCAGCAGCCAAGGAGGACAGCCCAATCAGCCCCAGCATTTT. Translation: CASSQGGQPNQPQHF.

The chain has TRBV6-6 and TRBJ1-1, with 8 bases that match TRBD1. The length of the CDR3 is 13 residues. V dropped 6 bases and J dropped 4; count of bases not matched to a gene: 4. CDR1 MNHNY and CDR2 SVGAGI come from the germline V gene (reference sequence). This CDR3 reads CASRKTGGTEAFF. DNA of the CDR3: TGTGCCAGCAGGAAAACAGGGGGCACTGAAGCTTTCTTT.

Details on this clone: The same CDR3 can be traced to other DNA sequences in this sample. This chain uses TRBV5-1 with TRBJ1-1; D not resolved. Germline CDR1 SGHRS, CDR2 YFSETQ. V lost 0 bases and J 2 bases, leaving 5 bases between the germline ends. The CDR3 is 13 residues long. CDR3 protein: CASSLGGNTEAFF. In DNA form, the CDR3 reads TGCGCCAGCAGCTTGGGCGGAAACACTGAAGCTTTCTTT. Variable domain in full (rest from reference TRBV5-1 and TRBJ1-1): KAGVTQTPRYLIKTRGQQVTLSCSPISGHRSVSWYQQTPGQGLQFLFEYFSETQRNKGNFPGRFSGRQFSNSRSEMNVSTLELGDSALYLCASSLGGNTEAFFGQGTRLTVV.

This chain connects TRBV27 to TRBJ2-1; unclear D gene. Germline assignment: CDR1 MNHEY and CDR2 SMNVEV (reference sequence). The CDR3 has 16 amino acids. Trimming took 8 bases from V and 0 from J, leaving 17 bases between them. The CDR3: CASCCRDGSSYNEQFF. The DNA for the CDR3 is TGTGCCAGCTGTTGCCGAGATGGTTCCTCCTACAATGAGCAGTTCTTC.

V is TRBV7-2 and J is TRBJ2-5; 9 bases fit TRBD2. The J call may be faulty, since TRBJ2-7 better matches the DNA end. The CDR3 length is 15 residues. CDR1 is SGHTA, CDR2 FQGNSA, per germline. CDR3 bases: TGTGCCAGCAGCCTCCGACTAGCGGAAAACTACGAGCAGTACTTC. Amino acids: CASSLRLAENYEQYF.

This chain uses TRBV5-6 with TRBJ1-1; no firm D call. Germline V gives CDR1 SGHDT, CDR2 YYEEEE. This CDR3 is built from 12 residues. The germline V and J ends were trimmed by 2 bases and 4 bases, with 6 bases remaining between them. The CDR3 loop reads CASSFRSTEAFF. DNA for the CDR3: TGTGCCAGCAGCTTTCGGTCCACTGAAGCTTTCTTT.

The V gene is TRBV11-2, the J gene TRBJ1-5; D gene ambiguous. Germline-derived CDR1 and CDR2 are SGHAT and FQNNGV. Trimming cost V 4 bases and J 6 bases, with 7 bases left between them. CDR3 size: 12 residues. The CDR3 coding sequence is TGTGCCAGCAGCTCTTTCCGTCAGCCCCAGCATTTT. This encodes CASSSFRQPQHF. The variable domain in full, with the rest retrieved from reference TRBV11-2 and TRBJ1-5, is EAGVAQSPRYKIIEKRQSVAFWCNPISGHATLYWYQQILGQGPKLLIQFQNNGVVDDSQLPKDRFSAERLKGVDSTLKIQPAKLEDSAVYLCASSSFRQPQHFGDGTRLSIL.

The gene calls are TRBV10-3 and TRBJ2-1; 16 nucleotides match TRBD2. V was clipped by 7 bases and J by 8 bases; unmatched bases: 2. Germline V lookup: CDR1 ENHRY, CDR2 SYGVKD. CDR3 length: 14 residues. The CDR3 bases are TGTGCCATCACTGGGACTAGCGGGAGGGATGAGCAGTTCTTC. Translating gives CAITGTSGRDEQFF.

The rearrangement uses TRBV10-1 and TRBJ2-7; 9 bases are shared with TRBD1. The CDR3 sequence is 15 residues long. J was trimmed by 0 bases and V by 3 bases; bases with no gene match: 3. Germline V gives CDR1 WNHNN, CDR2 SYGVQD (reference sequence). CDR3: CASSDGTGISYEQYF. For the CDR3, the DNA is TGCGCCAGCAGTGATGGGACAGGGATCTCCTACGAGCAGTACTTC.

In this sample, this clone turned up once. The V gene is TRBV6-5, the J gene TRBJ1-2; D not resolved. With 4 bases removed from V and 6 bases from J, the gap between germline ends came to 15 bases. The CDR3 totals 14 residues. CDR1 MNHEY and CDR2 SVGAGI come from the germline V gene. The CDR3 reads CASSSLPAPNGYTF. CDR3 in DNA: TGTGCCAGCAGTTCGCTCCCTGCGCCGAATGGCTACACCTTC.

CDR3 nucleotide sequence: TGTGCCAGCAAAGCGTCAAGCTCCTACAATGAGCAGTTCTTC. It specifies CASKASSSYNEQFF. The V and J genes are TRBV2 and TRBJ2-1; D not resolved. V lost 7 bases, J lost 0 bases, and 10 bases lay in between. The CDR3 is 14 residues long. Looked up from germline, CDR1 is SNHLY and CDR2 is FYNNEI.

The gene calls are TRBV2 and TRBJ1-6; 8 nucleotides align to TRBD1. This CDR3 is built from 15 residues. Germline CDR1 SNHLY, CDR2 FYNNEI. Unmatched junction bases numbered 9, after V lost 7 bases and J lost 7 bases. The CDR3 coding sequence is TGTGCCAGCACTAACGGAGGACAGGGAAATTCACCCCTCCACTTT. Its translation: CASTNGGQGNSPLHF.

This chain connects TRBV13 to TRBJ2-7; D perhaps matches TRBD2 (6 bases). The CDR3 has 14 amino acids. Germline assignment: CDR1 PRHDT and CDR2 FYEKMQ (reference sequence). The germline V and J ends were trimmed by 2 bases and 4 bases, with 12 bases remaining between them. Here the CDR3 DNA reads TGTGCCAGCAGCTTAACCCGGGAGTCGTACGAGCAGTACTTC. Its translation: CASSLTRESYEQYF.

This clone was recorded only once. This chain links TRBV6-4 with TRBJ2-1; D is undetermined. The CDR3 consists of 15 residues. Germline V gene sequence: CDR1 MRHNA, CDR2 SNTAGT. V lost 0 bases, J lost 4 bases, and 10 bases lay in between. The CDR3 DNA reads TGTGCCAGCAGTGACTCAGCCGAGCCGTACAATGAGCAGTTCTTC. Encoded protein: CASSDSAEPYNEQFF.

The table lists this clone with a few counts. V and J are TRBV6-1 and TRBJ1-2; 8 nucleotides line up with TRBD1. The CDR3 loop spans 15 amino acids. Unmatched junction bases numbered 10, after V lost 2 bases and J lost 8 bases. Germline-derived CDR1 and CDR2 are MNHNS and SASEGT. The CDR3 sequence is CASSEYLRTGQGYTF. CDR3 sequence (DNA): TGTGCCAGCAGTGAATACCTTAGGACAGGGCAAGGCTACACCTTC.

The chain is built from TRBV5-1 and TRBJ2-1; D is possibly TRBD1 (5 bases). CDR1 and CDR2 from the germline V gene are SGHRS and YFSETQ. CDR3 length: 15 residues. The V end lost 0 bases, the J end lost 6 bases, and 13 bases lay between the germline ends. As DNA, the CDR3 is TGCGCCAGCAGCTTGGCCGTCGACAGCACCAATGAGCAGTTCTTC. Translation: CASSLAVDSTNEQFF.

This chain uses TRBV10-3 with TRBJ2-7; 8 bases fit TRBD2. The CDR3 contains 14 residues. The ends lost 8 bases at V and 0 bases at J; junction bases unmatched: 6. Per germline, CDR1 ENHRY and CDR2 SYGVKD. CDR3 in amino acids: CAISGGTSSYEQYF. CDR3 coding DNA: TGTGCCATCTCCGGAGGGACTAGCTCCTACGAGCAGTACTTC.

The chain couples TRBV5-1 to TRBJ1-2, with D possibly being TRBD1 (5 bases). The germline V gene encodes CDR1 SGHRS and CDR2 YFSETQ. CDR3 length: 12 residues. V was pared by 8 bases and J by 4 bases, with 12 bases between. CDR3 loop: CARPQGVYGYTF. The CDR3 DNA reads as TGCGCCAGGCCCCAGGGTGTCTATGGCTACACCTTC.